This T cell receptor beta chain is drawn from a study of breast tumors, draining lymph nodes, adjacent tissues. Study results and caveats: Compared with lymph nodes, tumors were less diverse; compared with nontumor tissue, more. Tumor T cell lymph node origin was a supported hypothesis, not proven. The data were judged consistent with most tumor T cells coming from lymph node and expanding in tumor. Luminal-like breast cancer showed significantly greater tumor-nontumor repertoire similarity than basal-like breast cancer did.

In TCRdb, the multiplex PCR reads were re-called with MiXCR into one record per CDR3 protein. The table lists around 43,000 distinct CDR3 sequences, 20% to 25% of them singletons. Note on this clonotype: As yet, its antigen is unknown. Since a much larger clone is just one base distant, this may be a read error.

CDR1 SQVTM and CDR2 ANQGSEA come from the germline V gene. The CDR3 covers 15 residues. The sample was breast tumor tissue. The chain combines TRBV29-1 with TRBJ2-6; D gene unclear. This TCR was sampled from a female donor with breast cancer. Some clones in this sample may be carry-over from other donors' samples. The CDR3 here is CSVEDMNSGVNVLTF. CDR3 in DNA: TGCAGCGTTGAAGACATGAACTCTGGGGTCAACGTCCTGACTTTC.